This T cell receptor beta chain originates from a study of blood T cell repertoires in COVID-19. About the research overall: Sample material is recorded as cDNA or gDNA derived from T cells, B-cell-depleted T cells, or PBMCs.

Method: immunoSEQ multiplex PCR; TCRdb's copy keeps in-frame clones and lacks some. The sample lists roughly 88,000 clones; 75% to 90% were seen once. Looked up from germline, CDR1 is GTSNPN and CDR2 is SVGIG (reference sequence). Trimming removed 5 bases from V and 0 bases from J, with 5 bases in between. The CDR3 length is 12 residues. The sequence was collected from an elderly woman with active or convalescent COVID-19. The rearrangement links TRBV30 to TRBJ1-3; D not certain. Sequencing used peripheral blood. DNA for the CDR3: TGTGCCTGGGGGAGCTCTGGAAACACCATATATTTT. As protein: CAWGSSGNTIYF.